This T cell receptor beta chain stems from a study of control samples from healthy donors and cancer patients. Points on this clone: Germline and junction disagree at one end, which may indicate a read error.

CDR1 SEHNR and CDR2 FQNEAQ come from the germline V gene (reference sequence). The CDR3 spans 12 residues. The table came from immunoSEQ multiplex PCR; TCRdb's copy has only in-frame clones and leaves some out. The data hold 93,000 or so clones, with roughly 91% observed a single time. Material: PBMCs. The TCR originated in a man aged 55 to 69 with lung cancer. The V call is TRBV7-9, the J call TRBJ2-4; 9 nucleotides align to TRBD2. The CDR3 protein is CASSLATSGFHF. CDR3 DNA sequence: TGTGCCAGCAGCTTAGCAACTAGCGGGTTCCACTTC.